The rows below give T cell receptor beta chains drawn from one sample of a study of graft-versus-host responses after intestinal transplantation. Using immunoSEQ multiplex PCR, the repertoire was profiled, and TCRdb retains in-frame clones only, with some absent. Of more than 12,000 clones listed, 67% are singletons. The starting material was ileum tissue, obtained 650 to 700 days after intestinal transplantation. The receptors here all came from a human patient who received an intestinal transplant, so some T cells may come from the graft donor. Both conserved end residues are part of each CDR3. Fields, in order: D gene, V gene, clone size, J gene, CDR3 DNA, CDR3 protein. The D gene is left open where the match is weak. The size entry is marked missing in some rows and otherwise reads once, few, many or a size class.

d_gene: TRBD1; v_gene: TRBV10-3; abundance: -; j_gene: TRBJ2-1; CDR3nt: TGTGCCATCAGTTCGGGACAGGGTTCCTACAATGAGCAGTTCTTC; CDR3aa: CAISSGQGSYNEQFF
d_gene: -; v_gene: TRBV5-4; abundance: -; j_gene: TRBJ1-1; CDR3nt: TGTGCCAGCAGCGGACAGTTGAACACTGAAGCTTTCTTT; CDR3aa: CASSGQLNTEAFF
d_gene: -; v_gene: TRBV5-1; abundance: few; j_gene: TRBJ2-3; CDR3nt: TGCGCCAGCAGCTTGCGTCCTAACACAGATACGCAGTATTTT; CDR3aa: CASSLRPNTDTQYF
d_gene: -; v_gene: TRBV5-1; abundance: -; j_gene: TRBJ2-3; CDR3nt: TGCGCCAGCAGCTTTAGTCTACTCTCAGATACGCAGTATTTT; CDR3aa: CASSFSLLSDTQYF
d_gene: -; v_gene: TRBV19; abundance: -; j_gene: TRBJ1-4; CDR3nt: TGTGCCAGTAGTGTTCAGCGTAATGAAAAACTGTTTTTT; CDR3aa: CASSVQRNEKLFF
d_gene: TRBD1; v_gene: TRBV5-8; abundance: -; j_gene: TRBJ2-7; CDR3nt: TGTGCCAGCAGCTTGACAGGGGGCGGTTATGTGCAGTACTTC; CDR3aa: CASSLTGGGYVQYF
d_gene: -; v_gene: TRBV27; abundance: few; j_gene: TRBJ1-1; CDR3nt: TGTGCCAGCAGCCCTGTAGCTTATTTCGGGTTGAACACTGAAGCTTTCTTT; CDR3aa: CASSPVAYFGLNTEAFF
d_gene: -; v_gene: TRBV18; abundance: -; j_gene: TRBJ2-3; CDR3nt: TGTGCCAGCTCACCACCGAATAGAATAGCGGTGAGCACAGATACGCAGTATTTT; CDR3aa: CASSPPNRIAVSTDTQYF
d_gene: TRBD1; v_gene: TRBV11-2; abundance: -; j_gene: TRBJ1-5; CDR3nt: TGTGCCAGCAGCCCGGGGGACAGCCATTATAGCAATCAGCCCCAGCATTTT; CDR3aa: CASSPGDSHYSNQPQHF
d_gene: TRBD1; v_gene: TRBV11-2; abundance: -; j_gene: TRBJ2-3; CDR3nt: TGTGCCAGCAGCTCGATACAGGGGGCATGGGATACGCAGTATTTT; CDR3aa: CASSSIQGAWDTQYF
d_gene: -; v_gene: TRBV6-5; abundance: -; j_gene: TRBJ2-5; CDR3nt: -; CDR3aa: CASSTSGQSYEQYF
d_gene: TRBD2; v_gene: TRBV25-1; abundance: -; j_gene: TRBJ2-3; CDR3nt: TGTGCCAGCAGTGAAACGGGGGGGGGCACAGATACGCAGTATTTT; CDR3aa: CASSETGGGTDTQYF
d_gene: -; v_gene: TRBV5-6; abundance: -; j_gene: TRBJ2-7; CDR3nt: TGTGCCAGCAGCTTCCAGGGCTACGAGCAGTACTTC; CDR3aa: CASSFQGYEQYF
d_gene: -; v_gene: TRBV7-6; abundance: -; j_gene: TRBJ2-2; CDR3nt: TGTGCCAGCAGCTCCAGGGCGGACACCGGGGAGCTGTTTTTT; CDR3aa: CASSSRADTGELFF
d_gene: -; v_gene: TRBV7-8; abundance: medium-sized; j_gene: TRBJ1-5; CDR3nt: TGTGCCAGCAGCTTAGTCGGGGTCGGGCCATGGGGTCAGCCCCAGCATTTT; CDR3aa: CASSLVGVGPWGQPQHF
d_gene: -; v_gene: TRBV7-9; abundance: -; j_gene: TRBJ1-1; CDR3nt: TGTGCCAGCAGCAGACAAGTCCTGAACACTGAAGCTTTCTTT; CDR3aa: CASSRQVLNTEAFF
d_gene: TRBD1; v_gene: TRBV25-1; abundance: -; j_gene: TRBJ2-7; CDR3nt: TGTGCCAGCAGTGATGGCCGGACAGGGGCCTACGAGCAGTACTTC; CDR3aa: CASSDGRTGAYEQYF